These T cell receptor beta chains were read from a single sample in a study of T-cell reconstitution after alpha-beta-depleted transplantation in children. One entry per CDR3 protein results from TCRdb running MiXCR on the PCR reads. Of about 200,000 distinct CDR3 sequences listed, approximately 6.9% were seen once; the top ten hold about 5.5%. This material consisted of PBMCs, taken before TCRalphabeta/CD19-depleted stem cell transplant. These receptors originate from a boy younger than 10 with acute lymphoblastic leukemia, due to receive a stem cell transplant. Both conserved end residues are part of each CDR3. D genes are given only for firm matches. Size is omitted from some rows. Given values are once, few, many or a class for expanded clones.

CDR3: CASSSHGSGRTNEKLFF; DNA: TGTGCCAGCAGCTCCCACGGGTCGGGCCGAACTAATGAAAAACTGTTTTTT; J: TRBJ1-4; V: TRBV7-9; size: many; D: .
CDR3: CASTNPRDREGYTF; DNA: TGTGCCAGCACCAACCCCCGGGACAGGGAAGGCTACACCTTC; J: TRBJ1-2; V: TRBV6-2/TRBV6-3; size: many; D: TRBD1
CDR3: CSAVLGGTDTQYF; DNA: TGCAGTGCTGTCCTTGGTGGCACAGATACGCAGTATTTT; J: TRBJ2-3; V: TRBV20-1; size: many; D: .
CDR3: CATSDRYYDDTQYF; DNA: TGTGCCACCAGTGATAGATACTACGATGATACGCAGTATTTT; J: TRBJ2-3; V: TRBV24-1; size: many; D: .
CDR3: CASSILGGWEAFF; DNA: TGTGCCAGCAGTATTCTGGGGGGGTGGGAAGCTTTCTTT; J: TRBJ1-1; V: TRBV13; size: .; D: .
CDR3: CSARATGGNEQFF; DNA: TGCAGTGCTAGAGCAACAGGGGGCAATGAGCAGTTCTTC; J: TRBJ2-1; V: TRBV20-1; size: many; D: TRBD1
CDR3: CASSKTYNEQFF; DNA: TGTGCCAGCAGCAAAACCTACAATGAGCAGTTCTTC; J: TRBJ2-1; V: TRBV7-9; size: many; D: .
CDR3: CSVDPPTAGSGDTQYF; DNA: TGCAGCGTTGACCCCCCTACGGCGGGGTCGGGAGATACGCAGTATTTT; J: TRBJ2-3; V: TRBV29-1; size: many; D: .
CDR3: CASSPDGTSYEQYF; DNA: TGTGCCAGCAGTCCGGACGGGACTTCCTACGAGCAGTACTTC; J: TRBJ2-7; V: TRBV11-3; size: many; D: .
CDR3: CASSQSPPGLADNEQFF; DNA: TGTGCCAGCAGCCAATCCCCTCCGGGACTAGCGGACAATGAGCAGTTCTTC; J: TRBJ2-1; V: TRBV3-1; size: many; D: TRBD2
CDR3: CASSLYEVQFQETQYF; DNA: TGTGCCAGCAGTTTATATGAGGTCCAATTCCAAGAGACCCAGTACTTC; J: TRBJ2-5; V: TRBV28; size: many; D: .
CDR3: CASSVDGRRWNEQFF; DNA: TGTGCCAGCAGCGTAGACGGGAGACGATGGAATGAGCAGTTCTTC; J: TRBJ2-1; V: TRBV9; size: many; D: .
CDR3: CASSSTTGAFYEQYF; DNA: TGTGCCAGCAGCTCGACGACAGGCGCGTTTTACGAGCAGTACTTC; J: TRBJ2-7; V: TRBV7-6; size: .; D: .
CDR3: CASSLEGMETQYF; DNA: TGTGCCAGCAGCTTAGAGGGGATGGAGACCCAGTACTTC; J: TRBJ2-5; V: TRBV7-3; size: many; D: .
CDR3: CARGPRLHYEQYF; DNA: TGTGCCAGGGGCCCCCGCCTCCACTACGAGCAGTACTTC; J: TRBJ2-7; V: TRBV5-8; size: .; D: .
CDR3: CSAGPSSDNTEAFF; DNA: TGCAGCGCTGGCCCATCCTCGGATAACACTGAAGCTTTCTTT; J: TRBJ1-1; V: TRBV29-1; size: many; D: .
CDR3: CSAYQLAGGNYEQYF; DNA: TGCAGTGCTTATCAACTAGCGGGAGGAAATTACGAGCAGTACTTC; J: TRBJ2-7; V: TRBV20-1; size: few; D: TRBD2
CDR3: CSASPRGRRAFF; DNA: TGCAGTGCTAGTCCCAGGGGTCGGCGAGCTTTCTTT; J: TRBJ1-1; V: TRBV20-1; size: .; D: .
CDR3: CASSVKFIMGQEKLFF; DNA: TGTGCCAGCAGTGTCAAATTTATCATGGGACAGGAAAAACTGTTTTTT; J: TRBJ1-4; V: TRBV28; size: few; D: TRBD1
CDR3: CASSLGLSGGELFF; DNA: TGTGCTAGCAGCTTGGGACTAAGCGGCGGGGAGCTGTTTTTT; J: TRBJ2-2; V: TRBV7-7; size: many; D: TRBD2
CDR3: CASSLLGVDSPLHF; DNA: TGTGCCAGCAGTTTATTAGGGGTTGATTCACCCCTCCACTTT; J: TRBJ1-6; V: TRBV27; size: few; D: .
CDR3: CASSFSKRSNEQFF; DNA: TGTGCCAGCAGTTTTTCCAAGCGAAGCAATGAGCAGTTCTTC; J: TRBJ2-1; V: TRBV28; size: many; D: .
CDR3: CASSQLVGVNNEQFF; DNA: TGTGCCAGCAGCCAACTGGTAGGGGTGAACAATGAGCAGTTCTTC; J: TRBJ2-1; V: TRBV3-1; size: many; D: .
CDR3: CASRTPDSNTGELFF; DNA: TGTGCCAGCAGGACGCCTGACAGTAACACCGGGGAGCTGTTTTTT; J: TRBJ2-2; V: TRBV5-5; size: many; D: .
CDR3: CASSFRSGNTIYF; DNA: TGTGCCAGCAGCTTTCGGAGTGGAAACACCATATATTTT; J: TRBJ1-3; V: TRBV11-1; size: many; D: .
CDR3: CASTWDGASNTEAFF; DNA: TGTGCCAGCACCTGGGACGGGGCCTCGAACACTGAAGCTTTCTTT; J: TRBJ1-1; V: TRBV12-3/TRBV12-4; size: .; D: .
CDR3: CAIRGQGAYEQYF; DNA: TGTGCCATCAGGGGACAGGGGGCCTACGAGCAGTACTTC; J: TRBJ2-7; V: TRBV10-3; size: many; D: TRBD1
CDR3: CASSRLGGGGYEQYF; DNA: TGTGCCAGCAGCCGCCTTGGCGGGGGTGGGTACGAGCAGTACTTC; J: TRBJ2-7; V: TRBV9; size: many; D: TRBD2
CDR3: CSARDLSHSSSPLHF; DNA: TGCAGTGCTAGAGATTTGAGCCACTCTAGTTCACCCCTCCACTTT; J: TRBJ1-6; V: TRBV20-1; size: many; D: .
CDR3: CSARDLSGSNTGELFF; DNA: TGCAGTGCTAGAGACCTTAGCGGGTCGAACACCGGGGAGCTGTTTTTT; J: TRBJ2-2; V: TRBV20-1; size: few; D: TRBD2
CDR3: CASSPGILAASEQFF; DNA: TGTGCCAGCAGCCCGGGGATACTAGCTGCGAGTGAGCAGTTCTTC; J: TRBJ2-1; V: TRBV7-2; size: few; D: .
CDR3: CASSPRQDAYEQYF; DNA: TGTGCCAGCAGTCCTAGACAGGACGCCTACGAGCAGTACTTC; J: TRBJ2-7; V: TRBV12-3/TRBV12-4; size: few; D: .
CDR3: CASSPNGQGAYGYTF; DNA: TGCGCCAGCAGCCCCAACGGACAGGGAGCCTATGGCTACACCTTC; J: TRBJ1-2; V: TRBV4-3; size: few; D: TRBD1
CDR3: CASSLYRGPVGELFF; DNA: TGTGCCAGCAGTTTGTACAGGGGGCCTGTCGGGGAGCTGTTTTTT; J: TRBJ2-2; V: TRBV12-3/TRBV12-4; size: many; D: TRBD1
CDR3: CASSLISRALHF; DNA: TGTGCCAGCAGTTTAATATCTAGGGCCCTCCACTTT; J: TRBJ1-6; V: TRBV12-3/TRBV12-4; size: few; D: .
CDR3: CAWTTRDEQFF; DNA: TGTGCCTGGACTACACGGGATGAGCAGTTCTTC; J: TRBJ2-1; V: TRBV30; size: once; D: .
CDR3: CASSSPNTGSGETQYF; DNA: TGTGCCAGCAGCTCTCCGAACACAGGATCTGGAGAGACCCAGTACTTC; J: TRBJ2-5; V: TRBV11-2; size: many; D: .
CDR3: CSARGTGGNYGYTF; DNA: TGCAGTGCTAGGGGGACAGGCGGAAACTATGGCTACACCTTC; J: TRBJ1-2; V: TRBV20-1; size: .; D: TRBD1
CDR3: CASSLILPELTDTQYF; DNA: TGTGCCAGCAGTTTAATACTACCGGAGCTCACAGATACGCAGTATTTT; J: TRBJ2-3; V: TRBV28; size: few; D: .
CDR3: CASSWIQGYGYTF; DNA: TGTGCCAGCAGTTGGATACAGGGATATGGCTACACCTTC; J: TRBJ1-2; V: TRBV6-5; size: few; D: .
CDR3: CSVEDGRYNEQFF; DNA: TGCAGCGTTGAAGACGGCCGGTACAATGAGCAGTTCTTC; J: TRBJ2-1; V: TRBV29-1; size: many; D: .
CDR3: CASRQSNSPLHF; DNA: TGTGCCAGCAGGCAGAGTAATTCACCCCTCCACTTT; J: TRBJ1-6; V: TRBV6-5; size: .; D: .
CDR3: CASSEETQGASSNQPQHF; DNA: TGCGCCAGCAGTGAAGAGACACAGGGGGCCTCTAGCAATCAGCCCCAGCATTTT; J: TRBJ1-5; V: TRBV10-2; size: .; D: TRBD1
CDR3: CASSRLYEQYF; DNA: TGTGCCAGCAGTCGCCTCTACGAGCAGTACTTC; J: TRBJ2-7; V: TRBV6-5; size: many; D: .
CDR3: CASNLGGRQETQYF; DNA: TGTGCCAGCAATTTGGGGGGACGTCAAGAGACCCAGTACTTC; J: TRBJ2-5; V: TRBV12-3/TRBV12-4; size: many; D: .
CDR3: CASSVGYSANTEAFF; DNA: TGTGCCAGCAGCGTAGGGTACAGTGCAAACACTGAAGCTTTCTTT; J: TRBJ1-1; V: TRBV9; size: many; D: .
CDR3: CASSQRSEGNEKLFF; DNA: TGTGCCAGCAGCCAAAGGTCAGAGGGGAATGAAAAACTGTTTTTT; J: TRBJ1-4; V: TRBV16; size: few; D: .
CDR3: CASSYTLRDRDNIQYF; DNA: TGTGCCAGCAGTTATACCCTTCGGGACAGGGACAACATTCAGTACTTC; J: TRBJ2-4; V: TRBV28; size: few; D: TRBD1
CDR3: CASRPSETYEQYF; DNA: TGTGCCAGCAGGCCCTCCGAAACCTACGAGCAGTACTTC; J: TRBJ2-7; V: TRBV28; size: many; D: .
CDR3: CASSSHSDRTDTQYF; DNA: TGCGCCAGCAGCTCCCACTCTGACCGCACAGATACGCAGTATTTT; J: TRBJ2-3; V: TRBV5-1; size: many; D: .
CDR3: CASSLFGEEQFF; DNA: TGTGCCAGCAGTTTATTTGGGGAAGAGCAGTTCTTC; J: TRBJ2-1; V: TRBV27; size: many; D: .
CDR3: CASSPTFSGNTIYF; DNA: TGTGCCAGCAGCCCCACATTCTCTGGAAACACCATATATTTT; J: TRBJ1-3; V: TRBV3-1; size: many; D: .
CDR3: CASKPDRGGQPQHF; DNA: TGTGCCAGCAAACCAGACAGGGGGGGGCAGCCCCAGCATTTT; J: TRBJ1-5; V: TRBV2; size: few; D: TRBD1